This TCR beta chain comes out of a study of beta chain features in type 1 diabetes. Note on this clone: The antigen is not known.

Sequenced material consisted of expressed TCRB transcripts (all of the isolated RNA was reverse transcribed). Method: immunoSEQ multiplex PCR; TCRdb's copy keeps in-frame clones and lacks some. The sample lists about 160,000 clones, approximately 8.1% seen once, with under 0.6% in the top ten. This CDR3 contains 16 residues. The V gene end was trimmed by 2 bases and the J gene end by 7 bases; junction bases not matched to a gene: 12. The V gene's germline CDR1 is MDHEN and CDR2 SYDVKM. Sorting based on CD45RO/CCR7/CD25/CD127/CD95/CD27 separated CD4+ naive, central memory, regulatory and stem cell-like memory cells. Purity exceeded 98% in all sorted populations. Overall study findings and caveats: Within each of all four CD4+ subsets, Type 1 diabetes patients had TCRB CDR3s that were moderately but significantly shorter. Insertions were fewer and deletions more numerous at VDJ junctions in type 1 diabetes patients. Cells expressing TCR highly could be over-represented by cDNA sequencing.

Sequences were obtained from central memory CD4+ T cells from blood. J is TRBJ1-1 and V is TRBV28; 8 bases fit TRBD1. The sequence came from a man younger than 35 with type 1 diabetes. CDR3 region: CASSLRQGAGALEAFF. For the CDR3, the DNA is TGTGCCAGCAGTTTACGCCAGGGGGCGGGAGCCCTTGAAGCTTTCTTT.